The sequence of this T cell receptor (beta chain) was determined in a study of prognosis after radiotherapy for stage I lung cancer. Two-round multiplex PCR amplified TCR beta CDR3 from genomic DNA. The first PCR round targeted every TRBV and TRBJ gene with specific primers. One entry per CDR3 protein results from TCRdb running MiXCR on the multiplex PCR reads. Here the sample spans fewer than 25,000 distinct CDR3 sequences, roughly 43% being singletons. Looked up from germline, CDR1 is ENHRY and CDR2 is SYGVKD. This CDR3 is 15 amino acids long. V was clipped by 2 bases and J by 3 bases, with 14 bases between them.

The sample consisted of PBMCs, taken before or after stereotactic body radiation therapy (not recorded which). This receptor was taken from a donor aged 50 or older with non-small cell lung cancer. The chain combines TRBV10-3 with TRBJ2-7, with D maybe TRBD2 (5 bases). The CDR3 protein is CAISETKTLDYEQYF. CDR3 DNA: TGTGCCATCAGTGAGACGAAAACACTAGACTACGAGCAGTACTTC.